This TCR beta chain was identified in a study of cytomegalovirus exposure and HLA in healthy donors. Study results and caveats: Presence/absence comparisons presumed near-even sequencing depth among donors. A previous analysis found most TCR beta V segments productive roughly 87% or roughly 30% of the time. With later analysis, a missense DCLRE1C variant became linked to TCR beta V- and J-gene trimming.

About this clone itself: Its antigen is as yet unknown.

The PCR ran on 60 Vbeta and 13 Jbeta primers. TCRdb's table, derived via immunoSEQ multiplex PCR, lists solely in-frame clones and lacks some. This repertoire shows about 120,000 clones, 73% found once; its top ten account for around 0.79%. Per the germline V gene, CDR1 is LNHDA and CDR2 is SQIVND (reference sequence). After removal of 5 bases from V and 5 bases from J, the junction contained 13 bases not matched to a gene. The CDR3 runs to 16 residues. This clonotype originated in a young woman in good health and CMV-seronegative. Material for sequencing was PBMCs. The V gene is TRBV19, the J gene TRBJ2-3; 7 bases match TRBD1. The chain's CDR3 is CASSASDRALGDTQYF. The CDR3 nucleotides are TGTGCCAGTAGTGCCTCCGACAGGGCATTAGGAGATACGCAGTATTTT.